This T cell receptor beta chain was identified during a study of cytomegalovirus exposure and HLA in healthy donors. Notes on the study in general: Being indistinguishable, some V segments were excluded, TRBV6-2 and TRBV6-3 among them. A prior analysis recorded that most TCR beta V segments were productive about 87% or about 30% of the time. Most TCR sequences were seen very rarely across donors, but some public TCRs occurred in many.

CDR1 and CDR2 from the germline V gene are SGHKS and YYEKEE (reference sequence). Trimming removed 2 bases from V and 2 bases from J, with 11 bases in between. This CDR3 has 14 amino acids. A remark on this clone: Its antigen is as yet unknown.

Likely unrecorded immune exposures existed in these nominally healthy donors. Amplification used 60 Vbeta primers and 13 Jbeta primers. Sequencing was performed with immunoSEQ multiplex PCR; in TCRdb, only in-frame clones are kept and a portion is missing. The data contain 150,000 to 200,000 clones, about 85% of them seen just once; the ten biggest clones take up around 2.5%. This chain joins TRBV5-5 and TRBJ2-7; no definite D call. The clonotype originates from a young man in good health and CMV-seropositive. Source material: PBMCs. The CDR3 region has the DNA TGTGCCAGCAGCTTCCGAGGAGCGACCTACGAGCAGTACGTC. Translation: CASSFRGATYEQYV.